A single sample gave rise to the 23 T cell receptor beta chains below, sequenced in a study of T cell repertoires in cytomegalovirus infection. TCRdb independently ran MiXCR on the reads; one entry per CDR3 protein. This repertoire shows around 530,000 distinct CDR3 sequences, approximately 15% found once; its top ten account for roughly a quarter. Sequenced: CD8+ T cells from PBMCs. The receptors were gathered from a human donor in good health (CMV status not recorded). Some clones in this sample may be carry-over from other donors' samples.

This clonotype was picked up many times. The chain joins TRBV6-1 to TRBJ2-1; TRBD2 agrees at 10 bases. With 5 bases clipped from V and 7 bases from J, the junction kept 8 bases outside the gene matches. CDR3 length: 15 residues. The V gene's germline CDR1 is MNHNS and CDR2 SASEGT. CDR3 in DNA: TGTGCCAGCAGTCCTCTAGCGGGAGCTGGAAATGAGCAGTTCTTC. Its protein product is CASSPLAGAGNEQFF.

This clonotype occurred many times. DNA of the CDR3: TGTGCCAGCAGTCCCACAGGGGCCCAGCCCCAGCATTTT. Its protein is CASSPTGAQPQHF. J is TRBJ1-5 and V is TRBV27; 7 bases match TRBD1. The V gene end was trimmed by 5 bases and the J gene end by 7 bases; junction bases not matched to a gene: 5. From germline, CDR1 is MNHEY and CDR2 SMNVEV (reference sequence). The CDR3 is 13 amino acids.

CDR3 protein: CASSAPVTGGPISTDTQYF. The DNA for the CDR3 is TGTGCCAGCAGCGCCCCCGTTACGGGGGGGCCAATTAGCACAGATACGCAGTATTTT. The rearrangement joins TRBV9 to TRBJ2-3; 8 bases match TRBD2. Germline CDR1 SGDLS, CDR2 YYNGEE. After removal of 3 bases from V and 0 bases from J, the junction contained 15 bases not matched to a gene. This CDR3 comprises 19 residues.

This clonotype showed up just a few times. The CDR3 bases are TGTGCCAGCAGCCACGGTAATGAAAAACTGTTTTTT. Translating gives CASSHGNEKLFF. This chain links TRBV27 with TRBJ1-4; D gene uncertain. The V end lost 6 bases, the J end lost 4 bases, and 6 bases lay between the germline ends. Germline CDR1 MNHEY, CDR2 SMNVEV (reference sequence). The CDR3 length is 12 residues.

This chain joins TRBV30 and TRBJ1-1; D unclear. Germline CDR1 and CDR2: GTSNPN and SVGIG (reference sequence). The germline V and J ends were trimmed by 1 base and 10 bases, with 13 bases remaining between them. This CDR3 is 12 amino acids long. Written as DNA, the CDR3 is TGTGCCTGGAGTGGCCCTCGGACGATAGCTTTCTTT. This sequence encodes CAWSGPRTIAFF.

This clonotype was found many times. The rearrangement joins TRBV28 to TRBJ1-5; no firm D call. The CDR3 covers 14 residues. CDR1 is MDHEN, CDR2 SYDVKM, per germline. Trimming pared 4 bases from V and 4 bases from J, leaving 11 bases between. CDR3: CASSSYTENQPQHF. The DNA for the CDR3 is TGTGCCAGCAGTTCGTACACTGAAAATCAGCCCCAGCATTTT.

This clonotype came up a few times. V and J are TRBV6-5 and TRBJ2-3; D gene unclear. The ends were cut back, 3 bases at V and 1 base at J, with 11 bases in the middle. The CDR3 is 15 residues long. CDR1 and CDR2 from the germline V gene are MNHEY and SVGAGI. CDR3 loop: CASSYGVRGTDTQYF. CDR3 sequence (DNA): TGTGCCAGCAGTTATGGGGTTAGAGGCACAGATACGCAGTATTTT.

This clonotype turned up a few times. The genes are TRBV11-2 and TRBJ2-3; the D is unclear. Germline V gene sequence: CDR1 SGHAT, CDR2 FQNNGV. CDR3 size: 13 residues. Trimming cost V 5 bases and J 2 bases, with 8 bases left between them. The CDR3 reads CASSAWDTDTQYF. CDR3 nucleotides: TGTGCCAGCAGCGCTTGGGACACAGATACGCAGTATTTT.

Turning to this clonotype: An end of the junction does not agree with germline; a read error may underlie this. V and J are TRBV7-8 and TRBJ2-7, with D tentatively TRBD1 or TRBD2 (5 bases each). The CDR3 is made up of 15 amino acids. Germline values: CDR1 SGHVS, CDR2 FQNEAQ. The CDR3 is CASSPLWRSRDEHYF. The CDR3, as DNA: TGTGCCAGCAGCCCCCTCTGGAGGTCCAGGGACGAGCATTACTTC.

Many counts were recorded for this clonotype. The chain uses TRBV19 and TRBJ1-2; D is unresolved. V lost 7 bases and J 2 bases, leaving 17 bases between the germline ends. The CDR3 is 15 amino acids. CDR1 is LNHDA and CDR2 is SQIVND in the germline V gene (reference sequence). The CDR3 spells CASTRVGEINYGYTF. As DNA, the CDR3 is TGTGCCAGTACCCGCGTAGGTGAAATAAACTATGGCTACACCTTC.

The J gene is TRBJ2-5, the V gene TRBV28, with 12 bases matching TRBD2. Germline loops: CDR1 MDHEN, CDR2 SYDVKM. The CDR3 is 15 amino acids. The V and J ends lost 5 bases and 5 bases, in that order; junction bases with no gene match: 6. Here the CDR3 DNA reads TGTGCCAGCAGTCTCGGACTAGCGGGAAGGGAGACCCAGTACTTC. It yields the protein CASSLGLAGRETQYF.

This clonotype has just a few counts. The chain is built from TRBV13 and TRBJ1-2; weak D call: TRBD1 (6 bases). The CDR3 sequence is 14 residues long. CDR1 PRHDT and CDR2 FYEKMQ come from the germline V gene (reference sequence). The V and J ends lost 3 bases and 8 bases respectively, with 16 bases between them. CDR3 DNA sequence: TGTGCCAGCAGCTTGGGGAGGGGGATGGAAGGCTACACCTTC. It translates to CASSLGRGMEGYTF. The variable domain in full, with the rest retrieved from reference TRBV13 and TRBJ1-2, is AAGVIQSPRHLIKEKRETATLKCYPIPRHDTVYWYQQGPGQDPQFLISFYEKMQSDKGSIPDRFSAQQFSDYHSELNMSSLELGDSALYFCASSLGRGMEGYTFGSGTRLTVV.

This clonotype was seen many times. The V gene is TRBV7-9, the J gene TRBJ2-2; D is unclear. CDR1 and CDR2 (germline): SEHNR, FQNEAQ (reference sequence). This CDR3 has 15 amino acids. The V end was cut by 1 base, the J end by 4 bases, with 10 bases between. The DNA of the CDR3 is TGTGCCAGCAGCTTAGTGACGACCGGCACCGGGGAGCTGTTTTTT. Protein sequence: CASSLVTTGTGELFF.

This clonotype was picked up many times. This sequence joins TRBV12-3 or TRBV12-4 and TRBJ2-1; TRBD1 is a possible D gene (6 bases). The germline V and J ends were trimmed by 2 bases and 1 base, with 12 bases remaining between them. The CDR3 totals 16 residues. CDR3: CASSLMGHDSYNEQFF. CDR3 bases: TGTGCCAGCAGTTTAATGGGACACGATTCCTACAATGAGCAGTTCTTC.

The rearrangement links TRBV11-2 to TRBJ2-3, with 9 bases matching TRBD2. The CDR3 length is 15 residues. V gave up 7 bases and J gave up 5 bases; unmatched junction bases: 10. CDR1 and CDR2 (germline): SGHAT, FQNNGV. DNA for the CDR3: TGTGCCAGCATCTCAGACTTAGCGGGAGTAGATACGCAGTATTTT. Translating gives CASISDLAGVDTQYF.

J is TRBJ2-2 and V is TRBV19, with D possibly matching TRBD2 (6 bases). From germline, CDR1 is LNHDA and CDR2 SQIVND (reference sequence). CDR3 length equals 13 residues. V was shortened by 6 bases and J by 11 bases, with 16 bases between the two germline ends. The CDR3 DNA reads as TGTGCCAGTAGGGCAGTTGAAGGACTAGAGCTGTTTTTT. Its translation is CASRAVEGLELFF.

This clonotype was detected many times. The J gene is TRBJ2-3, the V gene TRBV11-2, with D possibly TRBD1 on 5 matching bases. CDR1 is SGHAT, CDR2 FQNNGV, per germline. The length of the CDR3 is 16 residues. V lost 5 bases and J 0 bases, leaving 15 bases between the germline ends. The CDR3 DNA reads TGTGCCAGCAGCCGCCCAGGGTTTACTAGCACAGATACGCAGTATTTT. Translated: CASSRPGFTSTDTQYF.

This clonotype was counted ten times or more. One end of the junction varies from germline; a read error may be responsible. This chain links TRBV20-1 with TRBJ2-3; 10 nucleotides agree with TRBD2. Germline CDR1 reads DFQATT; CDR2 reads SNEGSKA (reference sequence). CDR3 length: 14 amino acids. CDR3 amino acids: CSARAGGPADTQYF. As DNA, the CDR3 is TGCAGTGCCAGAGCGGGAGGGCCCGCAGATACGCAGTATTTT.

The rearrangement links TRBV9 to TRBJ2-1, with a possible D match to TRBD1 (6 bases). CDR3 size: 16 residues. V shed 0 bases and J shed 2 bases, with 12 bases lying between them. CDR1 and CDR2 (germline): SGDLS, YYNGEE. Written as DNA, the CDR3 is TGTGCCAGCAGCGTAGTACAGGGCCCGACCTACAATGAGCAGTTCTTC. Translation: CASSVVQGPTYNEQFF.

This clonotype was counted many times. The chain is built from TRBV7-9 and TRBJ1-1; no clear D gene. The germline V and J ends were trimmed by 0 bases and 11 bases, with 25 bases remaining between them. The CDR3 spans 17 residues. The V gene's germline CDR1 is SEHNR and CDR2 FQNEAQ (reference sequence). CDR3 nucleotide sequence: TGTGCCAGCAGCTTAGCCTCGAGGGCCCCCTTGCTCGCTGGGGCTTTCTTT. Translating gives CASSLASRAPLLAGAFF.

This clonotype was counted ten times or more. The gene calls are TRBV7-3 and TRBJ2-7, with TRBD1 matching 8 bases. Germline V CDR1 and CDR2: SGHTA, FQGTGA. The CDR3 is 13 residues long. V lost 3 bases and J lost 5; bases outside the gene matches: 3. DNA of the CDR3: TGTGCCAGCAGCTTGGGACAGGTAGACGAGCAGTACTTC. Its translation is CASSLGQVDEQYF.

This clonotype has at least ten counts. The chain is built from TRBV7-8 and TRBJ1-5; D call uncertain. The length of the CDR3 is 15 residues. Germline CDR1 and CDR2: SGHVS and FQNEAQ. The V end lost 5 bases, the J end lost 0 bases, and 11 bases lay between the germline ends. CDR3 protein: CASSPRRSSNQPQHF. CDR3 nucleotide sequence: TGTGCCAGCAGCCCCCGCAGGAGTAGCAATCAGCCCCAGCATTTT.

Only a few counts were recorded for this clonotype. J is TRBJ2-3 and V is TRBV13, with 10 nucleotides matching TRBD2. Germline V gene data show CDR1 as PRHDT and CDR2 as FYEKMQ (reference sequence). J lost 6 bases, V lost 2 bases, and 5 bases had no gene match. This CDR3 has 15 amino acids. Here the CDR3 reads CASSLPAGGRDTQYF. The DNA of the CDR3 is TGTGCCAGCAGCTTACCAGCGGGAGGGAGGGATACGCAGTATTTT.